Listed here are 29 T cell receptor beta chains from one sample, sequenced in a study of response to subunit inactivated influenza vaccine (dated by TCRdb to about 2018). Library preparation was by RT-PCR. Sequencing instrument: Illumina HiSeq 2500. TCRdb reprocessing: public reads trimmed at Q25 with fastp, clones called with MiXCR, in-frame beta chains kept. Each CDR3 protein gets just one entry, which takes the most common genes and DNA from the rows behind it. Counted in this sample were about 240,000 distinct CDR3 sequences; less than 15% of them appeared once. Clones ranked in the top ten supply roughly 7.7% of the sample. The source material was non-naive T cells sorted from PBMCs, sampled roughly 15 days before vaccination. The sample's cell subset or site label is to be understood as: memory T cell fraction. The receptor source for this set is a man aged 50 to 59 who received an inactivated influenza vaccine. Donor details come from another sample of the same person, matched by shared clones.

The chain combines TRBV20-1 with TRBJ2-7; 11 bases line up with TRBD1. The CDR3 is 14 residues long. Germline V gene sequence: CDR1 DFQATT, CDR2 SNEGSKA (reference sequence). Losses at the gene ends were 6 bases for V and 6 bases for J; bases not matched to a gene: 10. The CDR3 sequence: CSAPTGGTGGEQYF. The CDR3 nucleotides read TGCAGTGCCCCGACCGGGGGGACAGGGGGCGAGCAGTACTTC.

The V gene is TRBV4-3, the J gene TRBJ1-2; maybe TRBD1 (6 bases). Germline loops: CDR1 LGHNA, CDR2 YSLEER. V lost 4 bases and J 4 bases, leaving 16 bases between the germline ends. This CDR3 has 15 residues. The CDR3 bases are TGCGCCAGCAGCCCTGGTAGGACAGAGGCCTATGGCTACACCTTC. It encodes CASSPGRTEAYGYTF.

This clonotype was counted at least ten times. J is TRBJ2-5 and V is TRBV2, with TRBD1 matching 8 bases. CDR1 and CDR2 from the germline V gene are SNHLY and FYNNEI. This CDR3 is 15 amino acids long. V was clipped by 7 bases and J by 13 bases; unmatched bases: 20. Here the CDR3 DNA reads TGTGCCAGCAAAAGAATAGACAGGGGCGCCCTGCCCCCGTACTTC. Protein product: CASKRIDRGALPPYF.

This clonotype turned up a few times. The CDR3 DNA sequence: TGTGCCAGCAGCCAAGGGGACAGGGGACTAGCGGGAGTTGTTGAGCAGTTCTTC. It codes for CASSQGDRGLAGVVEQFF. This rearrangement joins TRBV9 to TRBJ2-1; 14 positions agree with TRBD2. The CDR3 sequence is 18 residues long. The germline V gene has CDR1 SGDLS and CDR2 YYNGEE. J lost 9 bases, V lost 4 bases, and 15 bases had no gene match.

This clonotype was counted only a few times. The V call is TRBV7-9, the J call TRBJ1-4, with no clear D. Germline values: CDR1 SEHNR, CDR2 FQNEAQ (reference sequence). The CDR3 length is 16 residues. V shed 1 base and J shed 5 bases, with 14 bases lying between them. Here the CDR3 DNA reads TGTGCCAGCAGCTTAGGGCTGACGGTGAGAAATGAAAAACTGTTTTTT. Its translation: CASSLGLTVRNEKLFF.

The gene calls are TRBV5-6 and TRBJ1-2; D is uncertain. CDR1 is SGHDT and CDR2 is YYEEEE in the germline V gene. Trimming removed 0 bases from V and 3 bases from J, with 6 bases in between. CDR3 length: 13 amino acids. The CDR3 region has the DNA TGTGCCAGCAGCTTGGTAAGGGACTATGGCTACACCTTC. Translation gives CASSLVRDYGYTF.

This clonotype was found many times. The chain links TRBV20-1 to TRBJ2-5; TRBD2 agrees at 8 bases. The CDR3 is made up of 14 amino acids. Germline CDR1 DFQATT, CDR2 SNEGSKA (reference sequence). V shed 3 bases, J shed 4 bases, and the junction held 7 bases outside the gene matches. The CDR3: CSASGRGLRETQYF. CDR3 coding DNA: TGCAGTGCTAGCGGGAGGGGGTTGAGAGAGACCCAGTACTTC.

In this sample, this clonotype turned up a few times. The chain recombines TRBV4-1 with TRBJ1-4, with no clear D. The germline gives CDR1 MGHRA, CDR2 YSYEKL. The CDR3 is 13 amino acids. V shed 1 base and J shed 11 bases, with 11 bases lying between them. This CDR3 is CASSQGTADKLFF. In DNA, the CDR3 is TGCGCCAGCAGCCAAGGTACAGCTGACAAACTGTTTTTT.

The V and J genes are TRBV20-1 and TRBJ1-1; D gene uncertain. V shed 1 base and J shed 1 base, with 19 bases lying between them. Germline V CDR1 and CDR2: DFQATT, SNEGSKA (reference sequence). CDR3 length: 17 amino acids. The CDR3: CSARVNFRGRRNTEAFF. The CDR3 DNA sequence: TGCAGTGCTAGAGTAAATTTCCGTGGCCGGAGGAACACTGAAGCTTTCTTT.

About this clonotype: A read error may produce the germline difference seen at one junction end. This sequence joins TRBV7-7 and TRBJ2-7; D is uncertain. The CDR3 length is 13 residues. CDR1 SSHAT and CDR2 FNYEAQ come from the germline V gene (reference sequence). CDR3 sequence: CASSLAFPDEQYF. The DNA of the CDR3 is TGTGCTAGCAGCTTAGCCTTCCCTGACGAGCAGTACTTC.

The table lists this clonotype with a few counts. The V call is TRBV19, the J call TRBJ1-6, with D perhaps matching TRBD1 (6 bases). This CDR3 is built from 13 residues. Per the germline V gene, CDR1 is LNHDA and CDR2 is SQIVND (reference sequence). Deletions cut 5 bases from V and 9 bases from J, with 11 bases between. CDR3 loop: CASSHREGSPLHF. CDR3 coding DNA: TGTGCCAGTAGTCACAGGGAAGGTTCACCCCTCCACTTT. The full variable domain, with the rest looked up from reference TRBV19 and TRBJ1-6, is DGGITQSPKYLFRKEGQNVTLSCEQNLNHDAMYWYRQDPGQGLRLIYYSQIVNDFQKGDIAEGYSVSREKKESFPLTVTSAQKNPTAFYLCASSHREGSPLHFGNGTRLTVT.

The V gene is TRBV20-1, the J gene TRBJ2-1; 7 bases map to TRBD2. Germline values: CDR1 DFQATT, CDR2 SNEGSKA (reference sequence). CDR3 length: 14 residues. J gave up 4 bases and V 5 bases, and 8 bases lay outside the gene matches. The CDR3 loop reads CSAGVPGLYNEQFF. CDR3 nucleotide sequence: TGCAGTGCTGGCGTGCCGGGACTATACAATGAGCAGTTCTTC.

There are many counts of this clonotype. This chain joins TRBV20-1 and TRBJ2-4; 8 bases align to TRBD2. In germline, CDR1 is DFQATT, CDR2 SNEGSKA (reference sequence). This CDR3 has 16 amino acids. The trim removed 3 bases at V and 0 bases at J, leaving 7 bases unmatched. The chain's CDR3 is CSASAGGPPAKNIQYF. The CDR3 DNA is TGCAGTGCTAGTGCGGGGGGCCCTCCAGCCAAAAACATTCAGTACTTC.

J is TRBJ2-6 and V is TRBV20-1; D ambiguous. This CDR3 region has 18 residues. With 3 bases removed from V and 0 bases from J, the gap between germline ends came to 18 bases. From germline, CDR1 is DFQATT and CDR2 SNEGSKA (reference sequence). This CDR3 is CSARPLGIPSSGANVLTF. In DNA form, the CDR3 reads TGCAGTGCTAGGCCGCTTGGGATTCCGAGCTCTGGGGCCAACGTCCTGACTTTC.

This clonotype was counted many times. The CDR3 is CSVAVFQKETQYF. In DNA form, the CDR3 reads TGCAGCGTGGCGGTGTTTCAGAAAGAGACCCAGTACTTC. The V call is TRBV29-1, the J call TRBJ2-5; D unclear. The V gene's germline CDR1 is SQVTM and CDR2 ANQGSEA. Trimming cost V 6 bases and J 3 bases, with 14 bases left between them. There are 13 residues in the CDR3.

There are a few counts of this clonotype. The V gene is TRBV18, the J gene TRBJ2-1; no clear D. Trimming shortened V by 5 bases and J by 9 bases, and 8 bases separated the two germline ends. This CDR3 is 11 amino acids long. Germline CDR1 reads KGHSH; CDR2 reads LQKENI. The CDR3 sequence is CASSSSLEQFF. CDR3 DNA: TGTGCCAGCTCATCGAGCCTTGAGCAGTTCTTC.

The chain recombines TRBV7-2 with TRBJ1-2; D is possibly TRBD1 (6 bases). Germline CDR1 is SGHTA and CDR2 is FQGNSA. V lost 9 bases and J 3 bases, leaving 20 bases between the germline ends. The CDR3 has 15 residues. The CDR3 is CARRGTGGQDYGYTF. The CDR3 DNA reads as TGTGCCAGAAGGGGTACTGGGGGGCAGGACTATGGCTACACCTTC.

There are a few counts of this clonotype. The chain uses TRBV29-1 and TRBJ1-4, with 10 bases matching TRBD1. Trimming at V came to 7 bases and at J to 7 bases, leaving 6 bases not matched to a gene. Germline V gives CDR1 SQVTM, CDR2 ANQGSEA. The CDR3 is made up of 13 amino acids. CDR3 amino acids: CSANRDRGEKLFF. CDR3 DNA: TGCAGCGCCAACCGGGACAGGGGTGAAAAACTGTTTTTT.

For the CDR3, the DNA is TGTGCCTGCCCCTCCTCCGGGACTAGCGGAAACAATGAGCAGTTCTTC. The encoded protein is CACPSSGTSGNNEQFF. The chain combines TRBV30 with TRBJ2-1, with 11 positions matching TRBD2. The CDR3 extends over 16 amino acids. Trimming cost V 6 bases and J 5 bases; bases outside gene matches: 12. The germline V gene has CDR1 GTSNPN and CDR2 SVGIG (reference sequence).

This chain links TRBV3-1 with TRBJ2-7, with 10 nucleotides matching TRBD1. Germline CDR1 LGHDT, CDR2 YNNKEL (reference sequence). The CDR3 loop spans 16 amino acids. Trimming removed 4 bases from V and 0 bases from J; junction bases left unmatched: 6. CDR3 nucleotides: TGTGCCAGCAGCCGACGGGGACAGGGGATCTCCTACGAGCAGTACTTC. Its protein is CASSRRGQGISYEQYF.

This chain connects TRBV19 to TRBJ1-6; D ambiguous. This CDR3 contains 15 residues. Deletions cut 1 base from V and 9 bases from J, with 13 bases between. Germline values: CDR1 LNHDA, CDR2 SQIVND (reference sequence). The CDR3 is CASSIGQQIGSPLHF. CDR3 bases: TGTGCCAGTAGTATAGGCCAACAAATCGGTTCACCCCTCCACTTT.

The rearrangement links TRBV5-4 to TRBJ2-3, with a tentative D call TRBD1 (5 bases). From germline, CDR1 is SGHNT and CDR2 YYREEE (reference sequence). The CDR3 runs 14 residues. Between the trimmed V and J ends, which lost 2 bases and 5 bases, there was a span of 12 bases. The CDR3 DNA reads as TGTGCCAGCAGCTTTAGCAGGGCCCAAGATACGCAGTATTTT. Translation gives CASSFSRAQDTQYF.

This clonotype was observed many times. The rearrangement links TRBV4-3 to TRBJ2-2; 7 bases agree with TRBD2. Germline CDR1 is LGHNA and CDR2 is YSLEER. Trimming took 4 bases from V and 1 from J; bases not matched to a gene: 0. The CDR3 is made up of 14 amino acids. CDR3 coding DNA: TGCGCCAGCAGCCCTAGCGGGAACACCGGGGAGCTGTTTTTT. The encoded protein is CASSPSGNTGELFF.

In its sample, this clonotype was seen a few times. The J gene is TRBJ2-7, the V gene TRBV7-2; 8 bases agree with TRBD2. This CDR3 contains 17 residues. The germline V gene encodes CDR1 SGHTA and CDR2 FQGNSA. Losses at the gene ends were 5 bases for V and 2 bases for J; bases not matched to a gene: 14. In nucleotides, the CDR3 is TGTGCCAGCAGCCCGCAGGCAACTGGGACTAGTCCCTACGAGCAGTACTTC. This gives the protein CASSPQATGTSPYEQYF.

The chain carries TRBV4-1 and TRBJ2-7; the D gene is possibly TRBD1 (6 bases). The CDR3 is 18 amino acids. Germline V gene data show CDR1 as MGHRA and CDR2 as YSYEKL. Trimming cost V 0 bases and J 2 bases, with 20 bases left between them. The CDR3 DNA reads as TGCGCCAGCAGCCAAGATCTCGGGACACGGGCGGATACCTACGAGCAGTACTTC. This translates into CASSQDLGTRADTYEQYF.

This clonotype was detected a few times. V is TRBV20-1 and J is TRBJ1-1, with D perhaps TRBD1 (5 bases). The germline gives CDR1 DFQATT, CDR2 SNEGSKA (reference sequence). The V end lost 2 bases, the J end lost 0 bases, and 10 bases lay between the germline ends. The CDR3 is 14 residues long. CDR3 DNA: TGCAGTGCTAGATCAGGGCCCATGAACACTGAAGCTTTCTTT. It translates to CSARSGPMNTEAFF.

This clonotype was counted only a few times. The V and J genes are TRBV4-1 and TRBJ2-3, with 10 bases that match TRBD2. CDR1 is MGHRA, CDR2 YSYEKL, per germline. The CDR3 has 18 amino acids. V shed 3 bases and J 0 bases; nucleotides not matched to a gene: 9. CDR3 region: CASSQRSSGGPSTDTQYF. The CDR3 DNA follows: TGCGCCAGCAGCCAGAGATCTAGCGGGGGACCAAGCACAGATACGCAGTATTTT.

This clonotype appeared many times. The chain couples TRBV5-5 to TRBJ1-5, with D perhaps matching TRBD1 (5 bases). Germline CDR1 is SGHKS and CDR2 is YYEKEE (reference sequence). This CDR3 contains 14 residues. The ends were cut back, 3 bases at V and 3 bases at J, with 10 bases in the middle. The CDR3 nucleotides are TGTGCCAGCAGCTCACGGGACGCCAATCAGCCCCAGCATTTT. Protein sequence: CASSSRDANQPQHF.

The chain combines TRBV4-2 with TRBJ2-5; TRBD1 agrees at 8 bases. Germline assignment: CDR1 LGHNA and CDR2 YNFKEQ. CDR3 length: 14 residues. The ends lost 6 bases at V and 4 bases at J; junction bases unmatched: 7. Here the CDR3 reads CASSSPGQGETQYF. The DNA for the CDR3 is TGTGCCAGCAGTTCTCCCGGACAGGGAGAGACCCAGTACTTC.